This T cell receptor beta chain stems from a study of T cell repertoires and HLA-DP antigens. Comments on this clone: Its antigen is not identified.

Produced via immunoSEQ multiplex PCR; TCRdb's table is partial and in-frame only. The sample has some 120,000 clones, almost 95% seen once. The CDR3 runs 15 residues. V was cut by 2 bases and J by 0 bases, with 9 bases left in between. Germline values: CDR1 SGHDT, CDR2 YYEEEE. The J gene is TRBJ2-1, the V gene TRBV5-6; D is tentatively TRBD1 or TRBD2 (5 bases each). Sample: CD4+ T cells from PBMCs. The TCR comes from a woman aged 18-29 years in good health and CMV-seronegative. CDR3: CASSLPGSSYNEQFF. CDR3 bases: TGTGCCAGCAGCTTACCAGGGAGCTCCTACAATGAGCAGTTCTTC.